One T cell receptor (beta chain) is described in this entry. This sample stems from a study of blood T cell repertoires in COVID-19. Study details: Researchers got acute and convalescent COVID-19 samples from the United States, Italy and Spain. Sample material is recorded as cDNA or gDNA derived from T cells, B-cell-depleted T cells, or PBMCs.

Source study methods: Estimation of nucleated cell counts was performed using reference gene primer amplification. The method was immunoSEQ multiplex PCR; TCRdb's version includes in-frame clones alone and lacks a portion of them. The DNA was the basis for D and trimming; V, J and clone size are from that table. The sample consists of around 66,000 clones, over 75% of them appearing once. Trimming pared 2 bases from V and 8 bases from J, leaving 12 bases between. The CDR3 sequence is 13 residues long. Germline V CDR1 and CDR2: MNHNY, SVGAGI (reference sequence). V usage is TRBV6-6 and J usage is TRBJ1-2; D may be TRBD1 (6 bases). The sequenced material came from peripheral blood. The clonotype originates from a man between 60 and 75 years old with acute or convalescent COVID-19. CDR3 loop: CASSYRNREGYTF. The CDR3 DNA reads TGTGCCAGCAGTTACCGGAACAGGGAAGGCTACACCTTC.